This passage covers 9 T cell receptor beta chains from one sample sequenced in a study of blood T cell repertoires in COVID-19. Sequencing was performed with immunoSEQ multiplex PCR; in TCRdb, only in-frame clones are kept and a portion is missing. This sample has hundreds of thousands of clones, with about 89% found just once. The sequencing input was PBMCs or T cells enriched from blood (not recorded which). Receptor source: a woman in her 40s who had recovered from COVID-19.

This chain uses TRBV11-1 with TRBJ1-1; 8 bases are a match to TRBD1. V was clipped by 4 bases and J by 11 bases; unmatched bases: 9. The germline V gene encodes CDR1 SGHAT and CDR2 FQDESV (reference sequence). CDR3 size: 13 residues. Here the CDR3 reads CASSSDRGGGAFF. The DNA of the CDR3 is TGTGCCAGCAGCTCAGACAGGGGAGGAGGGGCTTTCTTT.

The genes are TRBV4-1 and TRBJ2-5; no clear D. Germline V gene sequence: CDR1 MGHRA, CDR2 YSYEKL. The CDR3 extends over 13 amino acids. V dropped 2 bases and J dropped 3 bases, with 7 bases sitting between them. CDR3 DNA sequence: TGCGCCAGCAGCCAAAGCGAAGAAGAGACCCAGTACTTC. Protein: CASSQSEEETQYF.

This chain links TRBV4-3 with TRBJ2-1, with 10 bases lining up with TRBD2. Trimming at V came to 0 bases and at J to 8 bases, leaving 7 bases not matched to a gene. Per the germline V gene, CDR1 is LGHNA and CDR2 is YSLEER. The CDR3 totals 16 residues. The CDR3 nucleotides are TGCGCCAGCAGCCAAGAGGCTAGCGGGAGTGGGGATGAGCAGTTCTTC. Protein: CASSQEASGSGDEQFF.

This clone was found once. The chain has TRBV18 and TRBJ1-5; 8 positions agree with TRBD1. Germline lookup yields CDR1 KGHSH and CDR2 LQKENI. Trimming cost V 4 bases and J 2 bases; bases outside gene matches: 4. The CDR3 sequence is 15 residues long. CDR3 DNA sequence: TGTGCCAGCTCACTCGGACAGGGTGGCAATCAGCCCCAGCATTTT. This gives the protein CASSLGQGGNQPQHF.

The rearrangement joins TRBV5-1 to TRBJ2-2; TRBD2 matches at 7 bases. The CDR3 is made up of 15 amino acids. Germline loops: CDR1 SGHRS, CDR2 YFSETQ. V trimming: 5 bases; J trimming: 0 bases; junction bases outside the gene matches: 4. CDR3 residues: CASRDGTTNTGELFF. The CDR3 DNA follows: TGCGCCAGCAGGGACGGGACTACGAACACCGGGGAGCTGTTTTTT.

V is TRBV2 and J is TRBJ1-1, with 8 bases that match TRBD1. The V gene end was trimmed by 6 bases and the J gene end by 1 base; junction bases not matched to a gene: 1. Germline V gene lookup returns CDR1 SNHLY and CDR2 FYNNEI. There are 13 residues in the CDR3. CDR3 nucleotide sequence: TGTGCCAGCAGGGGGACAGGGAACACTGAAGCTTTCTTT. Encoded protein: CASRGTGNTEAFF.

The chain combines TRBV5-4 with TRBJ2-7, with TRBD1 identical over 7 bases. Germline V gene sequence: CDR1 SGHNT, CDR2 YYREEE (reference sequence). The V gene end was trimmed by 3 bases and the J gene end by 5 bases; junction bases not matched to a gene: 5. This CDR3 has 13 residues. CDR3 DNA: TGTGCCAGCAGCTCCTGGGACAGCCACGAGCAGTACTTC. Amino acids: CASSSWDSHEQYF. Complete variable domain (other parts from reference TRBV5-4 and TRBJ2-7): ETGVTQSPTHLIKTRGQQVTLRCSSQSGHNTVSWYQQALGQGPQFIFQYYREEENGRGNFPPRFSGLQFPNYSSELNVNALELDDSALYLCASSSWDSHEQYFGPGTRLTVT.

J is TRBJ2-1 and V is TRBV6-1; no clear D. The germline V gene encodes CDR1 MNHNS and CDR2 SASEGT. The CDR3 runs 13 residues. Trimming shortened V by 2 bases and J by 7 bases, and 9 bases separated the two germline ends. The CDR3 is CASSEIRGNEQFF. The DNA for the CDR3 is TGTGCCAGCAGTGAAATAAGAGGAAATGAGCAGTTCTTC.

The gene calls are TRBV11-3 and TRBJ2-2; 8 bases match TRBD1. With V trimmed by 5 bases and J by 8 bases, 13 bases remained unmatched. The germline gives CDR1 SGHNT, CDR2 YENEEA. The CDR3 length is 16 residues. CDR3 nucleotide sequence: TGTGCCAGCAGCCCCCGGGCAGGGGGCGAATGGGGGGAGCTGTTTTTT. This encodes CASSPRAGGEWGELFF.